The clone carrying this TCR beta chain was seen once. This specimen comes from a study of blood T cell repertoires in COVID-19. Study information: Material from acute and convalescent COVID-19 was sourced from the United States, Italy and Spain. From T cells, B-cell-depleted T cells, or PBMCs came the material, which was cDNA or gDNA.

Profiled with immunoSEQ multiplex PCR; TCRdb holds only in-frame clones, not every one. The sample carries some 330,000 clones, roughly 90% recorded once. In terms of age and location, participants ranged from roughly 18 to 100 years and lived in about two dozen US areas. Assignments of participants to cohorts depended upon their own reported clinical history. Looked up from germline, CDR1 is SGHNT and CDR2 is YYREEE (reference sequence). V was pared by 5 bases and J by 7 bases, with 12 bases between. This CDR3 comprises 13 residues. What was sequenced was PBMCs or T cells enriched from blood (not recorded which). The chain combines TRBV5-4 with TRBJ1-4, with unresolved D. This TCR was sampled from a woman aged 25 to 39 who had recovered from COVID-19. This chain's CDR3 is CASSFGTGEKLFF. The CDR3 coding sequence is TGTGCCAGCAGTTTTGGAACGGGTGAAAAACTGTTTTTT. Looking up the rest from reference TRBV5-4 and TRBJ1-4 gives the full variable domain: ETGVTQSPTHLIKTRGQQVTLRCSSQSGHNTVSWYQQALGQGPQFIFQYYREEENGRGNFPPRFSGLQFPNYSSELNVNALELDDSALYLCASSFGTGEKLFFGSGTQLSVL.